The 10 T cell receptor beta chains in this list originate from one sample, sequenced in a study of lymphopenia after photon versus proton radiotherapy. Only in-frame clones appear in the TCRdb table, and some are missing; sequencing was by immunoSEQ multiplex PCR. Of fewer than 20,000 clones in the sample, 88% are singletons; the top ten hold 9% to 10%. The sequencing here drew on peripheral blood, taken from a patient treated with proton-based radiotherapy. These receptors were obtained from a man between 70 and 80 years old with pancreatic cancer.

The V call is TRBV9, the J call TRBJ2-5, with 9 positions matching TRBD2. Germline-derived CDR1 and CDR2 are SGDLS and YYNGEE. This CDR3 contains 16 residues. The V gene end was trimmed by 3 bases and the J gene end by 1 base; junction bases not matched to a gene: 7. The CDR3 is CASSAPERGVQETQYF. Written as DNA, the CDR3 is TGTGCCAGCAGCGCCCCAGAGCGGGGGGTCCAAGAGACCCAGTACTTC.

J is TRBJ1-6 and V is TRBV27, with 7 bases lining up with TRBD1. CDR3 length equals 14 residues. The germline V gene has CDR1 MNHEY and CDR2 SMNVEV (reference sequence). With V trimmed by 9 bases and J by 4 bases, 6 bases remained unmatched. CDR3 protein: CASSTGQYNSPLHF. CDR3 DNA sequence: TGTGCCAGTAGTACGGGACAGTATAATTCACCCCTCCACTTT.

This chain joins TRBV19 and TRBJ2-5; 10 bases are a match to TRBD1. This CDR3 is built from 16 residues. Losses at the gene ends were 4 bases for V and 3 bases for J; bases not matched to a gene: 8. From germline, CDR1 is LNHDA and CDR2 SQIVND (reference sequence). CDR3 nucleotide sequence: TGTGCCAGTAGTAGATTTGCGGGACAGGGGAAAGAGACCCAGTACTTC. Protein: CASSRFAGQGKETQYF.

The count of this clone is one. One end of the junction is discordant with germline, which a read error may explain. The chain is built from TRBV6-5 and TRBJ2-7; TRBD2 matches 12 bases. The CDR3 has 14 residues. CDR1 is MNHEY, CDR2 SVGAGI, per germline. The CDR3 region has the DNA TGTGCCAGCAGCCTACTAGCGGGAGGACCGCCTGTGAACTTC. Translated, it gives CASSLLAGGPPVNF.

Written as DNA, the CDR3 is TGCGCCAGCAGCCAGGGGAACCGGGACAGCAACACAGATACGCAGTATTTT. This translates into CASSQGNRDSNTDTQYF. The chain combines TRBV4-1 with TRBJ2-3, with 7 bases identical to TRBD1. Looked up from germline, CDR1 is MGHRA and CDR2 is YSYEKL. V gave up 3 bases and J gave up 2 bases; unmatched junction bases: 11. This CDR3 region has 17 residues.

The chain employs TRBV5-1 and TRBJ2-5, with 7 bases lining up with TRBD2. With 0 bases clipped from V and 5 bases from J, the junction kept 7 bases outside the gene matches. Germline-derived CDR1 and CDR2 are SGHRS and YFSETQ. The CDR3 loop spans 15 amino acids. The CDR3 reads CASSLGAGARETQYF. CDR3 in DNA: TGCGCCAGCAGCTTGGGGGCGGGAGCACGGGAGACCCAGTACTTC.

V and J are TRBV5-5 and TRBJ1-6, with D maybe TRBD1 (5 bases). Germline assignment: CDR1 SGHKS and CDR2 YYEKEE (reference sequence). CDR3 length equals 14 residues. Trimming removed 0 bases from V and 10 bases from J, with 11 bases in between. CDR3 sequence (DNA): TGTGCCAGCAGCTTGGAGTGGGGCCAATCACCCCTCCACTTT. Its protein product is CASSLEWGQSPLHF. The variable domain in full, completed from reference TRBV5-5 and TRBJ1-6, reads DAGVTQSPTHLIKTRGQQVTLRCSPISGHKSVSWYQQVLGQGPQFIFQYYEKEERGRGNFPDRFSARQFPNYSSELNVNALLLGDSALYLCASSLEWGQSPLHFGNGTRLTVT.

This clone was seen only once. The chain joins TRBV11-3 to TRBJ2-1; either TRBD1 or TRBD2 may fit D (5 bases each). Germline V CDR1 and CDR2: SGHNT, YENEEA. The CDR3 covers 15 residues. V was cut by 5 bases and J by 8 bases, with 19 bases left in between. The CDR3 coding sequence is TGTGCCAGCAGCCCGCAGGGAAAGGTGGAGGATGAGCAGTTCTTC. Amino acid sequence: CASSPQGKVEDEQFF.

CDR3 residues: CASGGLAGGNEQFF. The CDR3 bases are TGTGCCAGCGGGGGACTAGCGGGAGGCAATGAGCAGTTCTTC. The chain carries TRBV2 and TRBJ2-1, with 15 bases fitting TRBD2. V dropped 8 bases and J dropped 6; count of bases not matched to a gene: 2. The CDR3 is 14 residues long. Germline loops: CDR1 SNHLY, CDR2 FYNNEI.

The chain joins TRBV11-1 to TRBJ2-3; D remains unclear. Germline V CDR1 and CDR2: SGHAT, FQDESV (reference sequence). V gave up 3 bases and J gave up 4 bases, with 11 bases separating them. The CDR3 extends over 14 amino acids. CDR3 nucleotide sequence: TGTGCCAGCAGCTTTTCCCAGTCGGCAGATACGCAGTATTTT. The encoded protein is CASSFSQSADTQYF. Complete variable domain (other parts from reference TRBV11-1 and TRBJ2-3): EAEVAQSPRYKITEKSQAVAFWCDPISGHATLYWYRQILGQGPELLVQFQDESVVDDSQLPKDRFSAERLKGVDSTLKIQPAELGDSAMYLCASSFSQSADTQYFGPGTRLTVL.